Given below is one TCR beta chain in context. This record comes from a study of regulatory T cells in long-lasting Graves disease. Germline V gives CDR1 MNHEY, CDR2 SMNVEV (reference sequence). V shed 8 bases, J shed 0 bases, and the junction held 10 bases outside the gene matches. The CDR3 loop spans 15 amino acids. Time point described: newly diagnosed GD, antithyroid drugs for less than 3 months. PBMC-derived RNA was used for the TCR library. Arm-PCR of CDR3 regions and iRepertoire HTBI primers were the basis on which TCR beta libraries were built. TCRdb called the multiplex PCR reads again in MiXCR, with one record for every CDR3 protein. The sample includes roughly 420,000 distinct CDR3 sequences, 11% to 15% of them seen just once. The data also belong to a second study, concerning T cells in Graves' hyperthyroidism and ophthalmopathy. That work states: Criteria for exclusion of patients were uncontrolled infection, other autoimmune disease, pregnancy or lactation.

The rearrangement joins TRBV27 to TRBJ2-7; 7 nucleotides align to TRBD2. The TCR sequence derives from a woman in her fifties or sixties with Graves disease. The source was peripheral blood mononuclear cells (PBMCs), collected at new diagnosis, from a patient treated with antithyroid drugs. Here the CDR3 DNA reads TGTGCCAGCGGTTACCGGGACTACAGCTCCTACGAGCAGTACTTC. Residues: CASGYRDYSSYEQYF.